This T cell receptor beta chain was profiled in a study of radiation and T cells in renal cell carcinoma. Study results and limitations: Top tumor clonotypes rose in blood 2 weeks post-radiation, then contracted. Baseline intratumoral clonotype presence is unknown without pretreatment biopsies.

Turning to this clone: Its target is not known.

CDR1 and CDR2 (germline): MNHEY, SVGAGI. The V end lost 5 bases, the J end lost 5 bases, and 7 bases lay between the germline ends. CDR3 length: 12 residues. Repertoires were generated with immunoSEQ multiplex PCR, while TCRdb's copy carries only in-frame clones and drops some. The sample lists more than 140,000 clones, over 65% seen once, with roughly a quarter in the top ten. Time point denoted: baseline pretreatment blood. The sample's treatment: 15 Gy SBRT to primary tumor, nephrectomy 4 weeks later. The receptor comes from a woman aged 45-65 years with renal cell carcinoma. V usage is TRBV6-5 and J usage is TRBJ2-1; D not certain. Sequences were derived from blood, sampled from a patient whose treatment included radiotherapy and nephrectomy. The CDR3: CASSTGHNEQFF. CDR3 in DNA: TGTGCCAGCAGTACGGGTCACAATGAGCAGTTCTTC.